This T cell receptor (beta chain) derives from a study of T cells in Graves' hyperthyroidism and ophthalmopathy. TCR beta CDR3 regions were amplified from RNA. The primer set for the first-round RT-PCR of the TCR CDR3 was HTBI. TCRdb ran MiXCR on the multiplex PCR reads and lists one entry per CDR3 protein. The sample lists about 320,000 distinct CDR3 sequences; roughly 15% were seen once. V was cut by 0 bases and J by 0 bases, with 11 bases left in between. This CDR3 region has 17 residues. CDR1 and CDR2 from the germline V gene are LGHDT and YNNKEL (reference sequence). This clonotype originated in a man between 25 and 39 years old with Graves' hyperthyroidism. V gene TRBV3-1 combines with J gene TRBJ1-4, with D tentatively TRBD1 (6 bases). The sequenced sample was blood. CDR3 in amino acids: CASSQELNRATNEKLFF. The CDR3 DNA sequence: TGTGCCAGCAGCCAAGAGTTAAACAGGGCAACTAATGAAAAACTGTTTTTT.